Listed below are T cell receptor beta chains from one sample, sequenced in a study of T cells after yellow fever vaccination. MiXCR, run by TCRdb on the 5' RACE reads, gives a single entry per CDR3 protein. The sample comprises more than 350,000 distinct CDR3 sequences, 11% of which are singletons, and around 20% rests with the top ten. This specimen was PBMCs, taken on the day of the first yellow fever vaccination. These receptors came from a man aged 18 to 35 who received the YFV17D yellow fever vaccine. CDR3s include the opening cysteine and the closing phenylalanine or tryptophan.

CDR3: CASSPRYVVHEQYF; V: TRBV12-3/TRBV12-4
CDR3: CASSQVAPGLQPVLSYEQYF; V: TRBV3-1
CDR3: CASTPGREAFF; V: TRBV7-2
CDR3: CSASGGSKGYTF; V: TRBV20-1
CDR3: CASSQAQDAYLNEQFF; V: TRBV4-3
CDR3: CASSPDSPNQPQHF; V: TRBV12-3/TRBV12-4
CDR3: CASSSATGNSPLHF; V: TRBV28
CDR3: CASKKRGNSPLHF; V: TRBV12-3/TRBV12-4
CDR3: CASTLSVANYGYTF; V: TRBV7-2
CDR3: CASSLAPTGEETQYF; V: TRBV5-1
CDR3: CASSHLTSGGGQETQYF; V: TRBV4-3
CDR3: CAGSRRDTGGLSTDTQYF; V: TRBV7-3
CDR3: CASSLSRAGGSTQYF; V: TRBV27
CDR3: CASSSTLGAGSGANVLTF; V: TRBV5-1
CDR3: CASSLVSGTFTDSPLHF; V: TRBV5-1
CDR3: CASSPVGGQVAHLNTEAFF; V: TRBV11-2
CDR3: CASSSTGTPNTEAFF; V: TRBV5-1
CDR3: CASSYAGAGSNQPQHF; V: TRBV6-5
CDR3: CASSIGGRNQPQHF; V: TRBV19
CDR3: CASSVGDSPNTGELFF; V: TRBV5-1
CDR3: CASSSGLAGVKSDTQYF; V: TRBV5-1
CDR3: CASSQDDTTNYGYTF; V: TRBV4-3
CDR3: CASRPPGQFNYGYTF; V: TRBV5-1
CDR3: CSVEAGVDTQYF; V: TRBV29-1
CDR3: CASSDAVYNEQFF; V: TRBV25-1
CDR3: CASSYSPGVEQYF; V: TRBV6-5
CDR3: CSGLSSGGNEQFF; V: TRBV29-1
CDR3: CSVAGNTGELFF; V: TRBV29-1
CDR3: CASSSGRGGTDTQYF; V: TRBV5-1
CDR3: CASSQDHSAGGPADTQYF; V: TRBV4-1
CDR3: CASSLIQVSF; V: TRBV11-2
CDR3: CASSQATGRAFF; V: TRBV3-1
CDR3: CASSAGGLAGGSGETQYF; V: TRBV5-1